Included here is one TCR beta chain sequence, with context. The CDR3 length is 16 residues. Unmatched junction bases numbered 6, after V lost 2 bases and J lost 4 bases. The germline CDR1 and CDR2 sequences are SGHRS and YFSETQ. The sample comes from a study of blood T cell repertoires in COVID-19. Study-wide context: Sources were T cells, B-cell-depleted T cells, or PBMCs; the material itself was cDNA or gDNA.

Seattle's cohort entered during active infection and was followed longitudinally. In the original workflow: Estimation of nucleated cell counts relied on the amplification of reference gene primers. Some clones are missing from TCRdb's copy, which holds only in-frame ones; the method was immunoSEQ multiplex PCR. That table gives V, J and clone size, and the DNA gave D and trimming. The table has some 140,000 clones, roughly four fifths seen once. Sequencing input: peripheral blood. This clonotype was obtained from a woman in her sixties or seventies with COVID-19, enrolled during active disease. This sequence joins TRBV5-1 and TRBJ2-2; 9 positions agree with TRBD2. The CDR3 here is CASSLLGLASTGELFF. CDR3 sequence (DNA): TGCGCCAGCAGCTTACTAGGACTAGCGAGCACCGGGGAGCTGTTTTTT.